These 20 T cell receptor beta chains originate from one sample sequenced in a study of control samples from healthy donors and cancer patients. Assay used: immunoSEQ multiplex PCR; TCRdb lists only in-frame clones, some missing. The sample lists around 100,000 clones, approximately 92% occurring once. The sample comprised blood. These receptors were collected from a human donor in good health. The donor label of this sample is uncertain.

Regarding this clone: This same CDR3 is encoded by further DNA sequences in the sample. The chain has TRBV5-1 and TRBJ2-2; TRBD1 or TRBD2 may be the D gene (5 bases each). This CDR3 region has 15 residues. With 0 bases removed from V and 2 bases from J, the gap between germline ends came to 8 bases. Germline V gene data show CDR1 as SGHRS and CDR2 as YFSETQ. CDR3 bases: TGCGCCAGCAGCTTGGGGGACCGTAACACCGGGGAGCTGTTTTTT. The encoded protein is CASSLGDRNTGELFF.

The chain has TRBV6-5 and TRBJ1-2, with D unclear. V was clipped by 11 bases and J by 4 bases, with 14 bases between them. The CDR3 is 12 residues long. Germline CDR1 is MNHEY and CDR2 is SVGAGI. The CDR3 region is CAALRVGYGYTF. CDR3 bases: TGTGCCGCCCTGCGGGTTGGCTATGGCTACACCTTC.

V and J are TRBV5-8 and TRBJ2-2, with 7 bases that match TRBD1. V shed 5 bases, J shed 6 bases, and the junction held 4 bases outside the gene matches. Germline loops: CDR1 SGHTS, CDR2 YDEGEE. This CDR3 contains 13 residues. DNA for the CDR3: TGTGCCAGCAGATACAGGGGCGCCGGGGAGCTGTTTTTT. The encoded protein is CASRYRGAGELFF.

This chain links TRBV5-1 with TRBJ1-1; the match to TRBD1 covers 7 bases. Losses at the gene ends were 0 bases for V and 3 bases for J; bases not matched to a gene: 8. The CDR3 extends over 16 amino acids. The germline V gene encodes CDR1 SGHRS and CDR2 YFSETQ. CDR3 sequence (DNA): TGCGCCAGCAGCTTGGCCACAGGGGCGGGGGACACTGAAGCTTTCTTT. Amino acid sequence: CASSLATGAGDTEAFF. The whole variable domain, remainder taken from reference TRBV5-1 and TRBJ1-1, is KAGVTQTPRYLIKTRGQQVTLSCSPISGHRSVSWYQQTPGQGLQFLFEYFSETQRNKGNFPGRFSGRQFSNSRSEMNVSTLELGDSALYLCASSLATGAGDTEAFFGQGTRLTVV.

The chain links TRBV6-6 to TRBJ2-1; unclear D gene. CDR1 and CDR2 (germline): MNHNY, SVGAGI (reference sequence). The CDR3 has 14 amino acids. Between the trimmed V and J ends, which lost 0 bases and 4 bases, there was a span of 7 bases. CDR3 in amino acids: CASSYSLRYNEQFF. CDR3 sequence (DNA): TGTGCCAGCAGTTACTCATTGAGGTACAATGAGCAGTTCTTC.

This chain links TRBV6-5 with TRBJ2-7; D not certain. Trimming removed 7 bases from V and 3 bases from J, with 7 bases in between. Germline values: CDR1 MNHEY, CDR2 SVGAGI. The CDR3 extends over 11 amino acids. CDR3 protein: CASMDRYEQYF. The DNA for the CDR3 is TGTGCCAGCATGGACCGCTACGAGCAGTACTTC.

Notes on this clone: The same CDR3 arises from other DNA sequences in this sample as well. The chain recombines TRBV10-3 with TRBJ2-5; the match to TRBD2 covers 7 bases. V gave up 4 bases and J gave up 5 bases; unmatched junction bases: 1. The CDR3 runs 12 residues. Germline V lookup: CDR1 ENHRY, CDR2 SYGVKD. The CDR3 DNA sequence: TGTGCCATCAGTGGGGGGGGTGAGACCCAGTACTTC. This encodes CAISGGGETQYF.

The chain employs TRBV20-1 and TRBJ1-1, with TRBD1 as a possible D gene (5 bases). The CDR3 is 14 amino acids. Germline V gives CDR1 DFQATT, CDR2 SNEGSKA (reference sequence). The ends were cut back, 3 bases at V and 0 bases at J, with 11 bases in the middle. The CDR3 is CSASRQLMNTEAFF. In DNA, the CDR3 is TGCAGTGCTAGTAGACAGCTCATGAACACTGAAGCTTTCTTT.

This chain uses TRBV28 with TRBJ1-1; D remains ambiguous. There are 11 residues in the CDR3. CDR1 MDHEN and CDR2 SYDVKM come from the germline V gene. V gave up 7 bases and J gave up 0 bases, with 3 bases separating them. CDR3 sequence: CASIMNTEAFF. CDR3 DNA: TGTGCCAGCATTATGAACACTGAAGCTTTCTTT.

The genes are TRBV19 and TRBJ2-3; 12 bases line up with TRBD2. Germline loops: CDR1 LNHDA, CDR2 SQIVND (reference sequence). This CDR3 contains 15 residues. V was pared by 6 bases and J by 3 bases, with 4 bases of the junction left unmatched. The CDR3 DNA follows: TGTGCCAGTAGCTCTAGCGGGGGGGTAACAGATACGCAGTATTTT. Translating gives CASSSSGGVTDTQYF.

The chain employs TRBV11-2 and TRBJ2-7; D is possibly TRBD1 or TRBD2 (5 bases each). The CDR3 sequence is 13 residues long. Germline-derived CDR1 and CDR2 are SGHAT and FQNNGV. The V gene lost 3 bases and the J gene lost 3 bases, with 9 bases spanning the gap. CDR3 DNA sequence: TGTGCCAGCAGCTTTGGGACCGACTACGAGCAGTACGTC. Its translation: CASSFGTDYEQYV.

The CDR3 is CASSPSQGNNQPQHF. CDR3 sequence (DNA): TGTGCCAGCTCACCGAGCCAGGGTAACAATCAGCCCCAGCATTTT. The V call is TRBV18, the J call TRBJ1-5, with D possibly being TRBD1 (5 bases). The CDR3 covers 15 residues. Germline V gene sequence: CDR1 KGHSH, CDR2 LQKENI. V was clipped by 3 bases and J by 3 bases, with 12 bases between them.

This clone occurred a few times. The chain is built from TRBV19 and TRBJ1-5; no definite D call. The CDR3 sequence is 13 residues long. Germline V gene sequence: CDR1 LNHDA, CDR2 SQIVND (reference sequence). V was trimmed by 2 bases and J by 5 bases, leaving 7 bases between them. CDR3 sequence (DNA): TGTGCCAGTAGTATAACCGCCGATCAGCCCCAGCATTTT. As protein: CASSITADQPQHF.

The chain uses TRBV3-1 (or the pseudogene TRBV3-2) and TRBJ1-3, with D uncertain. Trimming left V 4 bases short and J 0 bases short, with 10 bases between. The CDR3 extends over 15 amino acids. The germline V gene encodes CDR1 LGHDT and CDR2 YNNKEL (reference sequence). CDR3 amino acids: CASSRNVASGNTIYF. DNA for the CDR3: TGTGCCAGCAGCCGGAATGTGGCCTCTGGAAACACCATATATTTT.

The genes are TRBV9 and TRBJ1-1; 7 positions agree with TRBD1. The CDR3 spans 14 residues. Germline V gene data show CDR1 as SGDLS and CDR2 as YYNGEE. Trimming at V came to 2 bases and at J to 2 bases, leaving 3 bases not matched to a gene. CDR3 sequence: CASSVRDRNTEAFF. The CDR3 nucleotides read TGTGCCAGCAGCGTCCGGGACAGAAACACTGAAGCTTTCTTT.

This clone showed up just a few times. The chain carries TRBV20-1 and TRBJ2-3; no firm D call. Germline V gives CDR1 DFQATT, CDR2 SNEGSKA (reference sequence). CDR3 length: 10 residues. Trimming cost V 6 bases and J 6 bases, with 7 bases left between them. CDR3 region: CSAAEDTQYF. The CDR3 DNA sequence: TGCAGTGCCGCTGAGGATACGCAGTATTTT.

This clone showed up just a few times. The chain employs TRBV2 and TRBJ1-5; tentative D call: TRBD1 (6 bases). Trimming took off 6 bases at V and 1 base at J, with 10 bases between the two ends. The CDR3 runs to 14 residues. Germline lookup yields CDR1 SNHLY and CDR2 FYNNEI. Here the CDR3 DNA reads TGTGCCAGCAGAACCGACAGGAGCAATCAGCCCCAGCATTTT. Its protein is CASRTDRSNQPQHF.

This clone was seen a few times. The gene calls are TRBV15 and TRBJ2-3; 9 positions agree with TRBD2. Germline lookup yields CDR1 LNHNV and CDR2 YYDKDF (reference sequence). The CDR3 loop spans 15 amino acids. V was pared by 5 bases and J by 6 bases, with 9 bases of the junction left unmatched. CDR3 residues: CATSGSSGKSDTQYF. The CDR3 bases are TGTGCCACCAGCGGATCTAGCGGGAAGTCGGATACGCAGTATTTT.

The genes are TRBV5-6 and TRBJ2-2; possibly TRBD1 or TRBD2 for D (5 bases each). Trimming shortened V by 3 bases and J by 3 bases, and 15 bases separated the two germline ends. The CDR3 consists of 16 residues. Germline V gives CDR1 SGHDT, CDR2 YYEEEE. The CDR3 DNA sequence: TGTGCCAGCAGCTCTGTCGGGGACGTTGACACCGGGGAGCTGTTTTTT. It codes for CASSSVGDVDTGELFF.

The chain carries TRBV3-1 (or the pseudogene TRBV3-2) and TRBJ1-3; D is unresolved. Trimming cost V 4 bases and J 0 bases, with 7 bases left between them. The CDR3 consists of 14 residues. Germline assignment: CDR1 LGHDT and CDR2 YNNKEL (reference sequence). The CDR3 sequence: CASSLRVSGNTIYF. The CDR3 DNA reads as TGTGCCAGCAGCCTCCGGGTCTCTGGAAACACCATATATTTT.